This TCR beta chain was identified during a study of T cells in narcolepsy. Study-wide results and limits: Blood of same and different patients, but not healthy controls, reportedly held recurring autoreactive clonotypes.

The data were produced by immunoSEQ multiplex PCR, yet TCRdb's version contains in-frame clones alone and is incomplete. The sample holds about 18,000 clones, 55% to 80% seen once. About this clone itself: Its antigen remains unidentified.

From germline, CDR1 is MNHEY and CDR2 SMNVEV (reference sequence). The ends were cut back, 7 bases at V and 4 bases at J, with 19 bases in the middle. This CDR3 has 16 amino acids. The receptor's source is a human donor with narcolepsy. Input material: CD45RA- memory CD8+ T cells from PBMCs. This chain joins TRBV27 and TRBJ1-4; tentatively, D is TRBD1 (5 bases). The DNA of the CDR3 is TGTGCCAGCACCGAGACGGGACTTTTACTTAATGAAAAACTGTTTTTT. It translates to CASTETGLLLNEKLFF.